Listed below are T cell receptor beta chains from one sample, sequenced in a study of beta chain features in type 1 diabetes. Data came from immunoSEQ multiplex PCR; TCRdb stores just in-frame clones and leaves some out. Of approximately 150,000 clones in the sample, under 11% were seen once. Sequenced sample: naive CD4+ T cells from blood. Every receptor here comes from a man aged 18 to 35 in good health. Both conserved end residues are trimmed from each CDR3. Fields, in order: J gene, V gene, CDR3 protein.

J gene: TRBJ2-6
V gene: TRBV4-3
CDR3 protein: ASSQDQGAGANVLT

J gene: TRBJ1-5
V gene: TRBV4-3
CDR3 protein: ASSQDRGAQPQH

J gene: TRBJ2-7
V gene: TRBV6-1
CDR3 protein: ASSELSYEQY

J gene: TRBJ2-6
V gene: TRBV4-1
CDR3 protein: ASSQEKGQGTGANVLT

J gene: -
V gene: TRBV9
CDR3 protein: ASSVLADYNEQF

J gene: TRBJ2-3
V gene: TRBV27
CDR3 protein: ASSPTNRVSSTDTQY

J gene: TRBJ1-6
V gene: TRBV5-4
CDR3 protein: ASSSRQGPSNSPLH

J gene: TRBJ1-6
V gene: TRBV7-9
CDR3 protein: ASSPGQAGGTLH

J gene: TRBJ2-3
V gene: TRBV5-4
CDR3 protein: ASSKQGARADTQY

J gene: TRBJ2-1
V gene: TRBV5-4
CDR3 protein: ASSRAGQGVYNEQF

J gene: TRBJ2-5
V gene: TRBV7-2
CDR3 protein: ASSRGGAETQY

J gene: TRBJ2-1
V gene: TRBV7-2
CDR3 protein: ASSSTDRPNEQF

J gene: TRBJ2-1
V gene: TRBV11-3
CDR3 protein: ASSSGEQF

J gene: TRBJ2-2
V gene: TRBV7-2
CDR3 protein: ASRTANTGELF

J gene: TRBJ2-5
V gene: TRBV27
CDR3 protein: ASSLLRQGRETQY

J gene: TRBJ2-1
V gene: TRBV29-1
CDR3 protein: SVDQNGQGGEQF

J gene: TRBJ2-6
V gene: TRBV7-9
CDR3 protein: ASSYSTGTASGANVLT

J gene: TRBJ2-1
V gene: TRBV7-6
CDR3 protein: ASRLLAGAWNEQF

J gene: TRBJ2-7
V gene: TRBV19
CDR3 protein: ASSSRGEQY

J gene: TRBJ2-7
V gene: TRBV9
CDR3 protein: ASSGRQGSGEQY

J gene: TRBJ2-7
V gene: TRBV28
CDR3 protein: ASSLIDTSYEQY

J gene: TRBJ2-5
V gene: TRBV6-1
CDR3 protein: ASSPGQFQETQY

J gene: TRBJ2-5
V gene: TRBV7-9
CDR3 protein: ASSKWDRGIVETQY

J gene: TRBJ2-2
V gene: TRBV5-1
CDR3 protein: ASSLLAGNTGELF

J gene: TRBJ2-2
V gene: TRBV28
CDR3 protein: ASSPGQTRSGELF

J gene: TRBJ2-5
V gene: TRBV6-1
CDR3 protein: ASSEDRGLREQY